The rows below give T cell receptor beta chains drawn from one sample of a study of T cell responses to AZD1222 COVID-19 vaccine. Sequencing used immunoSEQ multiplex PCR; TCRdb keeps in-frame clones, though not all of them. The profile shows about 140,000 clones, about 92% of them singletons. The sample was peripheral blood, taken 28 days after the second AZD1222 dose. The receptors stem from an adult who received the AZD1222 COVID-19 vaccine. CDR3s include the opening cysteine and the closing phenylalanine or tryptophan. Each record gives: CDR3 protein, CDR3 DNA, V gene, clone size, J gene, D gene. D genes are given only for firm matches. Rows give clone size only sometimes, using once, few, many, or a class for an expanded clone.

CDR3 protein: CSASPPGGSYEQYF; CDR3 DNA: TGCAGTGCTAGTCCTCCAGGGGGTTCCTACGAGCAGTACTTC; V gene: TRBV20-1; clone size: NA; J gene: TRBJ2-7; D gene: TRBD1
CDR3 protein: CASSFQGATNEKLFF; CDR3 DNA: TGCGCCAGCAGCTTCCAGGGTGCAACTAATGAAAAACTGTTTTTT; V gene: TRBV5-1; clone size: NA; J gene: TRBJ1-4; D gene: NA
CDR3 protein: CASSSLAGAYEQYF; CDR3 DNA: TGTGCCAGCAGTTCACTAGCGGGAGCCTACGAGCAGTACTTC; V gene: TRBV6-2/TRBV6-3; clone size: NA; J gene: TRBJ2-7; D gene: TRBD2
CDR3 protein: CASSQGRSNQPQHF; CDR3 DNA: TGTGCCAGCAGTCAGGGACGGTCCAATCAGCCCCAGCATTTT; V gene: TRBV28; clone size: NA; J gene: TRBJ1-5; D gene: NA
CDR3 protein: CASSPDSEKLFF; CDR3 DNA: TGCGCCAGCAGCCCGGATAGTGAAAAACTGTTTTTT; V gene: TRBV4-3; clone size: NA; J gene: TRBJ1-4; D gene: NA
CDR3 protein: CASSSGHGTADTQYF; CDR3 DNA: TGTGCTAGCAGCTCCGGACATGGAACGGCAGATACGCAGTATTTT; V gene: TRBV7-7; clone size: NA; J gene: TRBJ2-3; D gene: NA
CDR3 protein: CASSFGQSRDTQYF; CDR3 DNA: TGTGCCAGCAGTTTTGGTCAGAGTCGAGATACGCAGTATTTT; V gene: TRBV6-2/TRBV6-3; clone size: NA; J gene: TRBJ2-3; D gene: NA
CDR3 protein: CASSLFVQTLYNEQFF; CDR3 DNA: TGCGCCAGCAGCTTATTTGTGCAGACCCTTTACAATGAGCAGTTCTTC; V gene: TRBV5-1; clone size: few; J gene: TRBJ2-1; D gene: NA
CDR3 protein: CSVDGTENIEAFF; CDR3 DNA: TGCAGCGTTGATGGGACGGAGAACATTGAAGCTTTCTTT; V gene: TRBV29-1; clone size: NA; J gene: TRBJ1-1; D gene: NA
CDR3 protein: CASSLADNYGYTF; CDR3 DNA: TGTGCCAGCAGTTTAGCGGATAACTATGGCTACACCTTC; V gene: TRBV28; clone size: NA; J gene: TRBJ1-2; D gene: NA
CDR3 protein: CASSLAQTSGRPRFVNEQFF; CDR3 DNA: TGTGCCAGCAGCTTAGCCCAGACTAGCGGGAGGCCCCGGTTTGTAAATGAGCAGTTCTTC; V gene: TRBV7-2; clone size: NA; J gene: TRBJ2-1; D gene: TRBD2
CDR3 protein: CASSERQTGGYEQYF; CDR3 DNA: TGTGCCAGCAGTGAACGCCAGACAGGGGGCTACGAGCAGTACTTC; V gene: TRBV6-1; clone size: few; J gene: TRBJ2-7; D gene: TRBD1
CDR3 protein: CASSLAGRDRGPTGELFF; CDR3 DNA: TGTGCCAGCAGCTTAGCGGGTCGGGACAGGGGTCCCACCGGGGAGCTGTTTTTT; V gene: TRBV7-8; clone size: NA; J gene: TRBJ2-2; D gene: TRBD1
CDR3 protein: CASSLLAGGEETQYF; CDR3 DNA: TGTGCCAGTAGCTTACTAGCGGGAGGGGAAGAGACCCAGTACTTC; V gene: TRBV19; clone size: NA; J gene: TRBJ2-5; D gene: TRBD2
CDR3 protein: CASTGGGTRSFTGELFF; CDR3 DNA: TGTGCCAGCACAGGTGGAGGAACTCGTTCCTTCACCGGGGAGCTGTTTTTT; V gene: TRBV2; clone size: NA; J gene: TRBJ2-2; D gene: NA
CDR3 protein: CASSLTGLAYEQYF; CDR3 DNA: TGTGCCAGCAGTCTTACCGGACTAGCCTACGAGCAGTACTTC; V gene: TRBV7-9; clone size: NA; J gene: TRBJ2-7; D gene: TRBD2
CDR3 protein: CATGMAGRLNYGYTF; CDR3 DNA: TGTGCCACTGGCATGGCAGGGCGCCTTAACTATGGCTACACCTTC; V gene: TRBV19; clone size: NA; J gene: TRBJ1-2; D gene: NA
CDR3 protein: CASSFKGHTYEQYF; CDR3 DNA: TGTGCCAGCAGTTTTAAGGGACACACCTACGAGCAGTACTTC; V gene: TRBV27; clone size: NA; J gene: TRBJ2-7; D gene: NA
CDR3 protein: CASSLEGLGGQPQHF; CDR3 DNA: TGTGCCAGCAGCTTAGAGGGTCTGGGCGGTCAGCCCCAGCATTTT; V gene: TRBV7-2; clone size: NA; J gene: TRBJ1-5; D gene: NA
CDR3 protein: CASRTGTGSKYGNQPQHF; CDR3 DNA: TGTGCCAGCAGGACCGGGACAGGGTCAAAGTATGGCAATCAGCCCCAGCATTTT; V gene: TRBV11-3; clone size: NA; J gene: TRBJ1-5; D gene: TRBD1
CDR3 protein: CASSATTGTYEQYF; CDR3 DNA: TGTGCCAGCAGCGCGACGACAGGAACCTACGAGCAGTACTTC; V gene: TRBV9; clone size: NA; J gene: TRBJ2-7; D gene: NA
CDR3 protein: CASSAYNEQFF; CDR3 DNA: TGTGCCAGCAGCGCTTACAATGAGCAGTTCTTC; V gene: TRBV14; clone size: NA; J gene: TRBJ2-1; D gene: NA
CDR3 protein: CASSGAGTLYGYTF; CDR3 DNA: TGTGCCAGCAGTGGTGCCGGTACGCTCTATGGCTACACCTTC; V gene: TRBV2; clone size: NA; J gene: TRBJ1-2; D gene: NA
CDR3 protein: CASSLRGLRGNTIYF; CDR3 DNA: TGTGCCAGCAGTTTGAGGGGCCTTCGGGGAAACACCATATATTTT; V gene: TRBV6-6; clone size: once; J gene: TRBJ1-3; D gene: NA
CDR3 protein: CASSLSIRGQASNTEAFF; CDR3 DNA: TGTGCCAGCAGCTTAAGTATCCGGGGGCAGGCCTCGAACACTGAAGCTTTCTTT; V gene: TRBV7-6; clone size: NA; J gene: TRBJ1-1; D gene: NA
CDR3 protein: CASSQGGDEKLFF; CDR3 DNA: TGTGCCAGCAGCCAAGGAGGGGACGAAAAACTGTTTTTT; V gene: TRBV3-1/TRBV3-2; clone size: NA; J gene: TRBJ1-4; D gene: NA
CDR3 protein: CASSLVTGRKTKAFF; CDR3 DNA: TGTGCCAGCAGTTTGGTCACAGGTAGAAAAACAAAAGCTTTCTTT; V gene: TRBV28; clone size: NA; J gene: TRBJ1-1; D gene: NA
CDR3 protein: CASSFLGLNEKLFF; CDR3 DNA: TGCGCCAGCAGCTTTTTAGGCCTTAATGAAAAACTGTTTTTT; V gene: TRBV5-1; clone size: NA; J gene: TRBJ1-4; D gene: NA
CDR3 protein: CASSSFLVYEQYF; CDR3 DNA: TGTGCCAGCAGCTCCTTCCTTGTCTACGAGCAGTACTTC; V gene: TRBV7-8; clone size: NA; J gene: TRBJ2-7; D gene: NA
CDR3 protein: CASIDLQGLNTEAFF; CDR3 DNA: TGTGCCAGCATCGACCTACAGGGTCTGAACACTGAAGCTTTCTTT; V gene: TRBV27; clone size: NA; J gene: TRBJ1-1; D gene: NA
CDR3 protein: CASSERGGGGRGTEAFF; CDR3 DNA: TGTGCCAGCAGTGAAAGGGGGGGAGGGGGAAGAGGCACTGAAGCTTTCTTT; V gene: TRBV6-1; clone size: once; J gene: TRBJ1-1; D gene: NA
CDR3 protein: CASSGLAGESDEQYF; CDR3 DNA: TGTGCCAGCAGTGGACTAGCGGGAGAATCGGACGAGCAGTACTTC; V gene: TRBV2; clone size: NA; J gene: TRBJ2-7; D gene: TRBD2
CDR3 protein: CASSLFSRANTEAFF; CDR3 DNA: TGTGCCAGCAGTTTATTTTCCAGGGCGAACACTGAAGCTTTCTTT; V gene: TRBV27; clone size: NA; J gene: TRBJ1-1; D gene: NA
CDR3 protein: CASSLEGRASDTEAFF; CDR3 DNA: TGCGCCAGCAGCTTGGAGGGCAGGGCGTCGGACACTGAAGCTTTCTTT; V gene: TRBV5-1; clone size: NA; J gene: TRBJ1-1; D gene: NA
CDR3 protein: CASSPSYEQYF; CDR3 DNA: TGTGCCAGCAGCCCCTCCTACGAGCAGTACTTC; V gene: TRBV7-9; clone size: few; J gene: TRBJ2-7; D gene: NA